Listed here are 30 T cell receptor beta chains from one sample, sequenced in a study of control samples from healthy donors and cancer patients. Sequencing used immunoSEQ multiplex PCR; TCRdb keeps in-frame clones, though not all of them. The data hold fewer than 90,000 clones, with 80% to 90% observed a single time. The source material was blood. The source of these receptors is a man in his forties or fifties in good health.

The table lists this clone with a count of one. The chain has TRBV6-5 and TRBJ2-7; weak D call: TRBD2 (6 bases). The CDR3 loop spans 14 amino acids. Looked up from germline, CDR1 is MNHEY and CDR2 is SVGAGI. V lost 0 bases, J lost 0 bases, and 6 bases lay in between. The CDR3 is CASSYSGSSYEQYF. DNA for the CDR3: TGTGCCAGCAGTTACTCCGGGAGCTCCTACGAGCAGTACTTC.

The chain recombines TRBV14 with TRBJ2-3, with 8 bases that match TRBD2. V lost 0 bases, J lost 8 bases, and 13 bases stayed unmatched. The germline CDR1 and CDR2 sequences are SGHDN and FVKESK. This CDR3 region has 17 residues. The CDR3 reads CASSQDSGSGTFFTQYF. The CDR3 DNA reads TGTGCCAGCAGCCAAGATAGTGGTAGCGGGACTTTCTTTACGCAGTATTTT. Looking up the rest from reference TRBV14 and TRBJ2-3 gives the full variable domain: EAGVTQFPSHSVIEKGQTVTLRCDPISGHDNLYWYRRVMGKEIKFLLHFVKESKQDESGMPNNRFLAERTGGTYSTLKVQPAELEDSGVYFCASSQDSGSGTFFTQYFGPGTRLTVL.

This clone occurred a few times. V gene TRBV2 combines with J gene TRBJ2-3; 10 bases match TRBD1. The CDR3 covers 15 residues. Germline CDR1 is SNHLY and CDR2 is FYNNEI. The V segment lost 3 bases and the J segment 4 bases; nucleotides outside the gene matches: 4. The CDR3, as DNA: TGTGCCAGCAGTGACAGGGACAGGGGACCAGATACGCAGTATTTT. Translation: CASSDRDRGPDTQYF.

This chain links TRBV7-2 with TRBJ2-1; 9 bases match TRBD2. Germline-derived CDR1 and CDR2 are SGHTA and FQGNSA. Trimming at V came to 10 bases and at J to 7 bases, leaving 8 bases not matched to a gene. There are 13 residues in the CDR3. CDR3 nucleotides: TGTGCCACCGCCTCTAGCGGGAATAATGAGCAGTTCTTC. Translating gives CATASSGNNEQFF.

V usage is TRBV24-1 and J usage is TRBJ2-2; 7 nucleotides match TRBD2. Germline-derived CDR1 and CDR2 are KGHDR and SFDVKD. The J segment lost 6 bases and the V segment lost 0 bases, leaving 12 bases of the junction unmatched. The CDR3 totals 18 residues. The CDR3 protein is CATSDLQWAGEEPGELFF. CDR3 DNA: TGTGCCACCAGTGATTTGCAATGGGCGGGAGAGGAGCCCGGGGAGCTGTTTTTT.

This clone was found once. V and J are TRBV24-1 and TRBJ2-3; D gene ambiguous. Germline-derived CDR1 and CDR2 are KGHDR and SFDVKD. The length of the CDR3 is 14 residues. The V and J ends lost 3 bases and 0 bases respectively, with 6 bases between them. The CDR3 coding sequence is TGTGCCACCAGTGATGGAGTGAGCACAGATACGCAGTATTTT. Its protein is CATSDGVSTDTQYF.

This sequence joins TRBV21-1 and TRBJ2-7. TRBV21-1 is reported as a pseudogene. The CDR3 extends over 15 amino acids. As DNA, the CDR3 is TGTGCCAGCAGCAAAGTCGAAGGGGGGAGATACGAGCAGTACGTC. Protein sequence: CASSKVEGGRYEQYV.

The V and J genes are TRBV9 and TRBJ1-2; 9 bases map to TRBD1. CDR1 is SGDLS and CDR2 is YYNGEE in the germline V gene. The CDR3 is 14 residues long. After removal of 4 bases from V and 8 bases from J, the junction contained 9 bases not matched to a gene. CDR3 sequence reads: CASSTRDRVKGYTF. The CDR3 nucleotides are TGTGCCAGCAGCACCCGGGACAGGGTAAAGGGCTACACCTTC.

V gene TRBV27 combines with J gene TRBJ1-5; D is perhaps TRBD1 (6 bases). The V gene lost 5 bases and the J gene lost 3 bases, with 11 bases spanning the gap. This CDR3 has 14 amino acids. The V gene's germline CDR1 is MNHEY and CDR2 SMNVEV (reference sequence). The CDR3 bases are TGTGCCAGCAGTCTGGGGGCCAACAATCAGCCCCAGCATTTT. Residues: CASSLGANNQPQHF.

The rearrangement uses TRBV4-1 and TRBJ2-3; unclear D gene. CDR3 length: 14 amino acids. The germline CDR1 and CDR2 sequences are MGHRA and YSYEKL. Trimming cost V 4 bases and J 2 bases, with 10 bases left between them. CDR3 bases: TGCGCCAGCAGCCGGCAGGAGCTCACAGATACGCAGTATTTT. It translates to CASSRQELTDTQYF.

The V gene is TRBV6-2 or TRBV6-3, the J gene TRBJ1-2; D ambiguous. V lost 2 bases and J lost 4, with 5 bases in between. Germline CDR1 reads MNHEY; CDR2 reads SVGEGT. This CDR3 spans 12 amino acids. The DNA of the CDR3 is TGTGCCAGCAGTTACCTCGGCTATGGCTACACCTTC. It is translated as CASSYLGYGYTF.

This rearrangement joins TRBV4-2 to TRBJ2-7, with a tentative D call TRBD2 (6 bases). Germline V gene lookup returns CDR1 LGHNA and CDR2 YNFKEQ. Trimming left V 6 bases short and J 6 bases short, with 15 bases between. The CDR3 extends over 13 amino acids. The CDR3 DNA sequence: TGTGCCAGCAGTTCCGGACCAGCGGGCGAGCAGTACTTC. Translating it yields CASSSGPAGEQYF.

The V call is TRBV28, the J call TRBJ2-5, with TRBD2 identical over 13 bases. The CDR3 consists of 14 residues. Per the germline V gene, CDR1 is MDHEN and CDR2 is SYDVKM. V trimming: 6 bases; J trimming: 4 bases; junction bases outside the gene matches: 2. The CDR3 protein is CASRLAGGRETQYF. DNA for the CDR3: TGTGCCAGCAGACTAGCGGGGGGGAGAGAGACCCAGTACTTC.

This chain connects TRBV5-5 to TRBJ1-4; 8 positions match TRBD1. V gave up 4 bases and J gave up 3 bases; unmatched junction bases: 8. Germline V CDR1 and CDR2: SGHKS, YYEKEE (reference sequence). This CDR3 has 16 amino acids. CDR3 in amino acids: CASSTYLQGANEKLFF. The DNA of the CDR3 is TGTGCCAGCAGCACTTATTTACAGGGGGCTAATGAAAAACTGTTTTTT.

This clone was picked up a small number of times. The genes are TRBV6-2 or TRBV6-3 and TRBJ2-7; D unresolved. Germline lookup yields CDR1 MNHEY and CDR2 SVGEGT. CDR3 size: 15 residues. Trimming removed 5 bases at V and 0 bases at J, with 14 bases between. Here the CDR3 reads CASSTYKGSSYEQYF. The CDR3 DNA follows: TGTGCCAGCAGTACCTACAAGGGAAGCTCCTACGAGCAGTACTTC.

This sequence joins TRBV4-3 and TRBJ2-7; D tentatively fits TRBD1 or TRBD2 (5 bases each). The V gene lost 0 bases and the J gene lost 5 bases, with 14 bases spanning the gap. Germline assignment: CDR1 LGHNA and CDR2 YSLEER. The CDR3 has 15 amino acids. CDR3 loop: CASSQDQWGSDEQYF. The DNA of the CDR3 is TGCGCCAGCAGCCAAGATCAATGGGGGAGCGACGAGCAGTACTTC.

The CDR3 protein is CSARVGYEQYF. The CDR3 nucleotides are TGCAGTGCTAGAGTAGGGTACGAGCAGTACTTC. The gene calls are TRBV20-1 and TRBJ2-7; no clear D. This CDR3 region has 11 residues. The ends were cut back, 1 base at V and 4 bases at J, with 5 bases in the middle. The germline V gene encodes CDR1 DFQATT and CDR2 SNEGSKA (reference sequence).

The V and J genes are TRBV2 and TRBJ1-3; D unclear. The CDR3 contains 12 residues. The V gene lost 3 bases and the J gene lost 4 bases, with 4 bases spanning the gap. Germline V gives CDR1 SNHLY, CDR2 FYNNEI. This chain's CDR3 is CASSDRGNTIYF. The DNA for the CDR3 is TGTGCCAGCAGTGACCGGGGAAACACCATATATTTT.

The rearrangement joins TRBV28 to TRBJ2-7; D is uncertain. Germline V gene sequence: CDR1 MDHEN, CDR2 SYDVKM. The CDR3 has 12 amino acids. V lost 8 bases and J lost 2, with 10 bases in between. The CDR3, as DNA: TGTGCCAGCTCTAGAGGAGCCTACGAGCAGTACTTC. It is translated as CASSRGAYEQYF.

The J gene is TRBJ2-7, the V gene TRBV13; 11 bases are shared with TRBD1. Germline V gene data show CDR1 as PRHDT and CDR2 as FYEKMQ (reference sequence). The CDR3 is 15 amino acids. J gave up 2 bases and V 5 bases, and 5 bases lay outside the gene matches. DNA of the CDR3: TGTGCCAGCAGCACCAGGGACAGGGGGACCTACGAGCAGTACTTC. Protein product: CASSTRDRGTYEQYF.

The chain combines TRBV24-1 with TRBJ2-7, with 10 nucleotides matching TRBD2. With V trimmed by 5 bases and J by 5 bases, 5 bases remained unmatched. CDR3 size: 14 residues. CDR1 is KGHDR and CDR2 is SFDVKD in the germline V gene. The CDR3 is CATSASGSPDEQYF. The CDR3 nucleotides are TGTGCCACCAGTGCTAGCGGGAGCCCCGACGAGCAGTACTTC.

The V and J genes are TRBV19 and TRBJ1-6, with 9 bases matching TRBD1. The V gene end was trimmed by 6 bases and the J gene end by 10 bases; junction bases not matched to a gene: 7. The germline gives CDR1 LNHDA, CDR2 SQIVND (reference sequence). This CDR3 is 14 amino acids long. The CDR3 DNA sequence: TGTGCCAGTAGCTACCGGGACAGGGACTCACCCCTCCACTTT. Translation: CASSYRDRDSPLHF.

The chain uses TRBV2 and TRBJ2-3; D gene unclear. From germline, CDR1 is SNHLY and CDR2 FYNNEI. The CDR3 has 15 residues. V was trimmed by 4 bases and J by 4 bases, leaving 15 bases between them. The CDR3 region is CASSADGEESDTQYF. Here the CDR3 DNA reads TGTGCCAGCAGTGCTGACGGAGAGGAGTCAGATACGCAGTATTTT.

The chain employs TRBV5-5 and TRBJ2-2, with D tentatively TRBD2 (6 bases). The V gene's germline CDR1 is SGHKS and CDR2 YYEKEE (reference sequence). The CDR3 runs 17 residues. V was pared by 0 bases and J by 3 bases, with 15 bases between. The CDR3 spells CASSLAGAGRDTGELFF. In DNA form, the CDR3 reads TGTGCCAGCAGCTTGGCCGGGGCGGGACGGGACACCGGGGAGCTGTTTTTT.

V is TRBV29-1 and J is TRBJ2-7; the D gene is possibly TRBD2 (7 bases). Germline V gives CDR1 SQVTM, CDR2 ANQGSEA. V was shortened by 4 bases and J by 0 bases, with 16 bases between the two germline ends. This CDR3 is 15 amino acids long. CDR3 nucleotides: TGCAGCGTTGCGGGCGGGGGCTTAAGCTCCTACGAGCAGTACTTC. It specifies CSVAGGGLSSYEQYF.

The chain joins TRBV18 to TRBJ2-3, with 8 bases fitting TRBD1. Germline CDR1 reads KGHSH; CDR2 reads LQKENI. V dropped 3 bases and J dropped 0; count of bases not matched to a gene: 2. The CDR3 totals 15 residues. The CDR3 protein is CASSPGQESTDTQYF. The DNA of the CDR3 is TGTGCCAGCTCACCGGGACAGGAGAGCACAGATACGCAGTATTTT.

The CDR3 nucleotides are TGCGCCAGCACCTTAGCGGGGGCGGCCTACAATGAGCAGTTCTTC. It translates to CASTLAGAAYNEQFF. The chain couples TRBV5-1 to TRBJ2-1; 9 bases match TRBD2. This CDR3 contains 15 residues. V dropped 6 bases and J dropped 2; count of bases not matched to a gene: 6. The germline V gene has CDR1 SGHRS and CDR2 YFSETQ.

This clone was recorded once. The gene calls are TRBV9 and TRBJ1-4; possibly TRBD1 for D (5 bases). CDR3 length: 15 residues. The V gene lost 0 bases and the J gene lost 8 bases, with 14 bases spanning the gap. Germline CDR1 reads SGDLS; CDR2 reads YYNGEE. This CDR3 reads CASSVGPTGEEKLFF. CDR3 bases: TGTGCCAGCAGCGTAGGACCAACGGGGGAGGAAAAACTGTTTTTT.

CDR3 region: CSVRQDYGYTF. The CDR3 DNA sequence: TGCAGCGTTCGACAGGATTATGGCTACACCTTC. This chain connects TRBV29-1 to TRBJ1-2, with a possible D match to TRBD1 (6 bases). V was trimmed by 5 bases and J by 5 bases, leaving 9 bases between them. CDR1 and CDR2 from the germline V gene are SQVTM and ANQGSEA. CDR3 length: 11 amino acids.

The chain employs TRBV29-1 and TRBJ2-3, with D possibly matching TRBD2 (6 bases). The CDR3 is 15 amino acids. Germline V gene sequence: CDR1 SQVTM, CDR2 ANQGSEA. Deletions cut 2 bases from V and 2 bases from J, with 14 bases between. CDR3 bases: TGCAGCGTTGAAAGGGGAGGACACCTCACAGATACGCAGTATTTT. Translated, it gives CSVERGGHLTDTQYF.